These T cell receptor beta chains were read from a single sample in a study of blood T cells in healthy people across ages. TCRdb analysed the 5' RACE reads with MiXCR anew, one entry per CDR3 protein. The sample gives hundreds of thousands of distinct CDR3 sequences, roughly 60% of which show up once; roughly 22% is in the top ten. Sequencing input: blood. These receptors were obtained from a man younger than 45 in good health. CDR3s include the opening cysteine and the closing phenylalanine or tryptophan. The order of the fields is J gene, V gene, CDR3 protein.

>TRBJ2-1|TRBV28
CASRKTANNEQFF
>TRBJ1-1|TRBV6-2/TRBV6-3
CACSRSGVYTEALF
>TRBJ1-2|TRBV4-2
CASSWGQAAFGGYTF
>TRBJ2-1|TRBV20-1
CSGHLAGRYNEQFF
>TRBJ2-7|TRBV3-1
CASSQAQGVPYEQYF
>TRBJ2-3|TRBV5-1
CASSSTSGIADTQYF
>TRBJ2-5|TRBV14
CASSPSSGETQYF
>TRBJ1-5|TRBV7-9
CASSYEDREDQPQHF
>TRBJ1-1|TRBV27
CASSPTYDRGPNTEAFF
>TRBJ2-3|TRBV2
CASKFQRGLADTQYF
>TRBJ1-1|TRBV12-3/TRBV12-4
CASSLHTGIVRMNTEAFF
>TRBJ2-3|TRBV20-1
CSADFSGIGDTQYF
>TRBJ1-2|TRBV7-2
CASSFSLMGDYTF
>TRBJ2-7|TRBV20-1
CSARSNYEQYF
>TRBJ2-3|TRBV6-8
CARRWRRGTDTQYF
>TRBJ2-5|TRBV10-3
CATGRLAGSVETQYF
>TRBJ2-7|TRBV10-3
CAISESTSGRGEQYF
>-|TRBV20-1
CSACSGLSNEQYF
>TRBJ2-7|TRBV19
CASSIATSTGPWEQYF
>-|TRBV27
CACSLIRSVSPDEQYF
>TRBJ1-2|TRBV14
CASGHDISYGYTF
>TRBJ1-2|TRBV29-1
CSVGGTDGYTF
>TRBJ2-3|TRBV18
CASSPVSSVPTDTQYF
>TRBJ2-7|TRBV21-1
CASSKGTGILSYGQYF
>TRBJ2-1|TRBV11-2
CASSSLLNNEQFF
>TRBJ2-5|TRBV7-9
CASSLRLAGDHEQYF
>TRBJ2-4|TRBV5-1
CASSSGLPSKNIQYF
>TRBJ2-7|TRBV28
CASSLGTDLYEQYF
>-|TRBV6-4
CAGLDTRRLLPYEQYF
>TRBJ2-7|TRBV5-1
CASSAPGLAASYEQYF
>TRBJ1-1|TRBV27
CASSSWKSRAHTEAFF
>TRBJ1-6|TRBV20-1
CSARDSGHLDSPLHF
>TRBJ2-1|TRBV6-5
CASSYLGQPYNEQFF
>TRBJ2-1|TRBV24-1
CATSDNRLAVHNEQFF
>TRBJ2-1|TRBV6-2/TRBV6-3
CASSPPLTSNEQFF
>TRBJ2-1|TRBV20-1
CSASGLDADNEQFF
>TRBJ1-2|TRBV7-9
CASSSTRGSRDGYTF
>TRBJ2-3|TRBV6-5
CASSILGWGGGSTDTQYF
>TRBJ2-7|TRBV18
CASSLRLAGGREQYF
>TRBJ2-1|TRBV29-1
CSVHSRDPMVIHEQFF
>TRBJ2-1|TRBV5-1
CASSLSIAGVTNERFF
>TRBJ2-3|TRBV28
CASRVRLSTDTQYF
>TRBJ2-7|TRBV3-1
CASSQEAEQYF
>TRBJ1-6|TRBV7-9
CASSAAYNSPLHF
>-|TRBV7-9
CASSREDLRYEQYF
>TRBJ2-3|TRBV29-1
CSVNILAGANTDTQYF
>-|TRBV20-1
CSAIDRVDEQYF
>TRBJ1-5|TRBV6-1
CASSDTENQPQHF
>-|TRBV20-1
CSARGDRGIYNEQYF
>TRBJ2-4|TRBV12-3/TRBV12-4
CASSLGTIEYIQYF
>TRBJ2-1|TRBV9
CASGDMRIGEQFF
>TRBJ2-6|TRBV30
CAWINSGANVLTF
>TRBJ2-5|TRBV25-1
CASSDPYRGWEQYF
>TRBJ2-7|TRBV4-3
CASSTGGNTYNEQYF
>TRBJ2-7|TRBV10-3
CAISESGPYEQYF
>TRBJ2-1|TRBV19
CASRQSGGSYNEQFF
>TRBJ2-7|TRBV9
CASSVGAGLSYEQYF
>TRBJ1-5|TRBV12-3/TRBV12-4
CASTPAGSQPQHF
>TRBJ1-2|TRBV12-3/TRBV12-4
CASTPTGDPYGYTF
>TRBJ2-3|TRBV29-1
CSVEPDSTDPQYF